This TCR beta chain was sequenced for a study of T cell clonality in common variable immunodeficiency (dated by TCRdb to between 2014 and 2017). General findings and caveats noted by the study authors: Patient heterogeneity within the CVID cohort put limits on correlating repertoire features with clinical complications. Healthy controls shared more TCRbeta clones with each other than CVID subjects shared among themselves (p < 0.0001). According to the authors, figuring out what caused the increased clonality in CVID would require sequencing the repertoires of T cell subpopulations. CVID TCRbeta sequences reportedly showed fewer deletions and N-nucleotide insertions and lacked highly modified clones with 13 or more V deletions. Even though DNA input was equal, the average per sample came to 65,000 to 100,000 unique sequences for controls compared with about 31,547 for CVID samples. Increased TCRbeta clonality was found in CVID subjects compared with healthy controls (t-test p = 0.018), with the increase being most characteristic of about a third of subjects.

CVID samples and control samples contributed equivalent amounts of genomic DNA as sequencing input. For every sample, a 60 bp segment covering the rearranged TCRbeta CDR3 region was amplified and then sequenced. The immunoSEQ assay, a bias-corrected multiplex PCR with high-throughput sequencing, was employed for TCRbeta amplification. The source study handled its data this way. Each unique nucleotide sequence was treated as a clone and annotated with V, D and J genes, copy number and frequency. Sequences were labeled productive if in frame, and non-productive if out of frame or containing stop codons. As previously described, Shannon's entropy was used to calculate clonality. The predicted amino acid sequences of productive clones were used to derive mean CDR3 Kyte-Doolittle hydropathy. Using the R hclust function, scaled V gene usage was clustered hierarchically with Manhattan distance and complete linkage. Sharing of clones by CDR3 amino acid sequence was evaluated by resampling 12 repertoires per group over 100 rounds. The repertoires were searched for 55 to 75 published EBV-specific TCRbeta sequences and a few hundred published CMV-specific TCRbeta sequences. A couple of CVID samples that yielded fewer than 10,000 sequences were excluded from the analysis, so around 40 CVID repertoires were retained. This is the immuneACCESS table as TCRdb keeps it, with only in-frame sequences that have V and J called. A part of the clones is gone; compared with another copy, unresolved V genes explain less than half, and the rest is unexplained. Clone size and V and J calls were adopted from that table, with D and trimming inferred from the DNA. The sample features more than 65,000 clones, and none is a singleton. In total, the top ten clones hold about 0.8% of the sample.

Most CVID patients and most healthy controls were of Caucasian heritage. From each donor, roughly 4.5 to 8.5 ml of heparinized peripheral whole blood was collected. Genomic DNA from adults with common variable immune deficiency (CVID) and from healthy adult controls was used for sequencing of TCRbeta CDR3 repertoires. A total of roughly 22 healthy adult volunteers (about twelve female and 10 or so male; age range about 20 to 75 years, mean age roughly 34) were included in the control group. Diluted blood was subjected to density centrifugation over Hypaque 1077 or Ficoll-Paque for isolation of peripheral blood mononuclear cells. Genomic DNA was obtained from unsorted mononuclear cells using either Qiagen column purification or a centrifugation-based method. At least ten counts were recorded for this clone. Its antigen target is currently unknown. The CDR3 end is not reached by the read, which stops 3 residues before it; the germline J gene fills it in.

The CDR3 has 20 amino acids, counting the end cysteine and phenylalanine. The 51 bases shown cover part of the CDR3, and their frame starts at base 1. V loses 5 bases at its end and J loses 0 bases; junction bases beyond the gene matches: 20. In the germline V gene, CDR1 corresponds to SGHRS and CDR2 to YFSETQ. The sequenced sample was peripheral blood mononuclear cells. This chain joins TRBV5-1 to TRBJ2-3; TRBD1 lines up with 8 middle nucleotides. The TCR comes from a person aged 18-70 years in good health. CDR3 reads: CASRGDRGPFLFSSTDTQYF. CDR3 DNA (partial): TGCGCCAGCAGAGGTGACAGGGGTCCATTCCTTTTTTCTAGCACAGATACG.